The clone carrying this TCR beta chain was seen ten or more times. Its specificity is not known. The CDR3 is 15 residues long. CDR1 is SGHRS and CDR2 is YFSETQ in the germline V gene. The V segment lost 1 base and the J segment 1 base; nucleotides outside the gene matches: 1. CDR3 and TCR beta VDJ profiling relied on genomic DNA as the template. TCRdb fed the reads into MiXCR, producing one record per CDR3 protein. The data contain some 210,000 distinct CDR3 sequences, approximately 60% of them singletons. The data belong to a study of CD8+CD57+ T cells in acquired aplastic anemia. For the study at large: CD4+ and CD8+ cells, once sorted, gave DNA averaging roughly 3 ug. In CD4+ cells, healthy donors produced an average of approximately 9.9 million reads. Study-level points and caveats: Both patients and controls carried the same twenty-nine CD8+ CDR3 sequences. Any difference that existed in CD8+ Simpson's diversity between patients and controls was not significant.

This clonotype was sampled from a human donor in good health. The source material was sorted CD4+, CD8+, or CD8+CD57+ T cells (not recorded which) from PBMCs. The rearrangement uses TRBV5-1 and TRBJ1-5; 8 bases line up with TRBD1. The CDR3 nucleotides are TGCGCCAGCAGCTTGACAGGGGGAAGCAATCAGCCCCAGCATTTT. Translated: CASSLTGGSNQPQHF.